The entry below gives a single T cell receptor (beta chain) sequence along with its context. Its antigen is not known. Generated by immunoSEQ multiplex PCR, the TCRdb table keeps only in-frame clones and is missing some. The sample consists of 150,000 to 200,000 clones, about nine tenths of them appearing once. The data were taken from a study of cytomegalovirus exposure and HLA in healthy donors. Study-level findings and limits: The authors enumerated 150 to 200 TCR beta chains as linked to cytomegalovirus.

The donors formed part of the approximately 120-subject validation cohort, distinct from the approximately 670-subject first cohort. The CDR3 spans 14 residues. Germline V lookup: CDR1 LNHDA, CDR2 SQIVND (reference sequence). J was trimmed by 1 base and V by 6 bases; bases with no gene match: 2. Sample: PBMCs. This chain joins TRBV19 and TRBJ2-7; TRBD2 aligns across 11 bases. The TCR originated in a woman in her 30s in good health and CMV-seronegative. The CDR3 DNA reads TGTGCCAGTAGGACTAGCGGGGAATCCTACGAGCAGTACTTC. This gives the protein CASRTSGESYEQYF.